Here is one T cell receptor beta chain with its context. CDR1 SGHDT and CDR2 YYEEEE come from the germline V gene. The CDR3 totals 14 residues. Trimming cost V 2 bases and J 5 bases; bases outside gene matches: 3. Only in-frame clones appear in the TCRdb table, and some are missing; sequencing was by immunoSEQ multiplex PCR. The repertoire holds about 110,000 clones, 80% to 90% seen once, with 17% in the top ten. This entry is derived from a study of control samples from healthy donors and cancer patients. V is TRBV5-6 and J is TRBJ1-5, with 8 bases fitting TRBD1. This TCR came from a woman aged 45-60 years in good health. The sample taken for sequencing was blood. The CDR3 bases are TGTGCCAGCAGCTTTACAGGGGGTCATCAGCCCCAGCATTTT. Amino acids: CASSFTGGHQPQHF.